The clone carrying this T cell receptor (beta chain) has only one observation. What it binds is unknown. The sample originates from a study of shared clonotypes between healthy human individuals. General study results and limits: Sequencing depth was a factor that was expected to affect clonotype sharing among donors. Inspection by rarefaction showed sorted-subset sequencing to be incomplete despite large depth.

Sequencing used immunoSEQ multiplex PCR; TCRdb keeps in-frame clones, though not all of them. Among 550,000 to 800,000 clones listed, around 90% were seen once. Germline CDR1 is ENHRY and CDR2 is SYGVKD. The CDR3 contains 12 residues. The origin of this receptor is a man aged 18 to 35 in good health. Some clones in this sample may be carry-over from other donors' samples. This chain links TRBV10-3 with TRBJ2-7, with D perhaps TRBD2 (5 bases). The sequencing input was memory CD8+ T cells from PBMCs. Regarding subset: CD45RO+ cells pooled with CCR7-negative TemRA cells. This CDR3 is CAVLAPSYEQYF. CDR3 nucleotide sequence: TGTGCAGTCCTAGCACCGTCCTACGAGCAGTACTTC.